This TCR beta chain came from a study of cytomegalovirus exposure and HLA in healthy donors. Study-level findings and limits: According to reports, the classifier identified cytomegalovirus status with high specificity and sensitivity. Information on immune exposure was restricted to one variable (CMV serostatus). A prior analysis recorded that most TCR beta V segments were productive about 87% or about 30% of the time.

60 Vbeta and 13 Jbeta primers were used in PCR. TCRdb's copy holds only in-frame clones and misses some; the assay was immunoSEQ multiplex PCR. The sample consists of 90,000 or so clones, 80% to 90% of them appearing once. In regard to this clone: Its antigen remains unknown.

Trimming took off 10 bases at V and 7 bases at J, with 29 bases between the two ends. Germline CDR1 reads MDHEN; CDR2 reads SYDVKM. The CDR3 totals 17 residues. Material: PBMCs. The receptor was derived from a man in his thirties or forties in good health and CMV-seropositive. The chain joins TRBV28 to TRBJ2-1, with a tentative D call TRBD2 (6 bases). The CDR3, as DNA: TGTGCCATTACTAGAATAAGGGTAGCGGAGAGGAGGAATGAGCAGTTCTTC. Translation gives CAITRIRVAERRNEQFF. Supplemented by reference TRBV28 and TRBJ2-1, the full variable domain reads DVKVTQSSRYLVKRTGEKVFLECVQDMDHENMFWYRQDPGLGLRLIYFSYDVKMKEKGDIPEGYSVSREKKERFSLILESASTNQTSMYLCAITRIRVAERRNEQFFGPGTRLTVL.